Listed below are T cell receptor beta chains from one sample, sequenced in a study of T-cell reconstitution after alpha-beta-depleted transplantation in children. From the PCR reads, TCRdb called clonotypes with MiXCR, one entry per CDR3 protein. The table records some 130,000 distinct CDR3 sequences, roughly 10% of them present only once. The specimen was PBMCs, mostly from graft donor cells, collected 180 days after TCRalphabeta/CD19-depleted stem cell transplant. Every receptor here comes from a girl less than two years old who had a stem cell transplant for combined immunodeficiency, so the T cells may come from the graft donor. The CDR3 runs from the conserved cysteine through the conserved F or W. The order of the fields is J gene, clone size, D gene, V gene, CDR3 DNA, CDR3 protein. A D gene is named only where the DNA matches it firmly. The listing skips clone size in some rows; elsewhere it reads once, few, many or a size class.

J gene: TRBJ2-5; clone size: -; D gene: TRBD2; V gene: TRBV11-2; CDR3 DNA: TGTGCCAGCAGCTCCGGACTAGCGGGGGGTAAAGTCGGGGAGACCCAGTACTTC; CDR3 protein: CASSSGLAGGKVGETQYF
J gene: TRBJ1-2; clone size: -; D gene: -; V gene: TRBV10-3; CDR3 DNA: TGTGCCATCAGTGCCCAAGACAGTAGATCGGCCTATGGCTACACCTTC; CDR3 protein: CAISAQDSRSAYGYTF
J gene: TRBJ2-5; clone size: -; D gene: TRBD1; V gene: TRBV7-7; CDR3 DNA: TGTGCCAGCAGCTTAAGGGGACAGGGACAAGAGACCCGGTACTTC; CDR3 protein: CASSLRGQGQETRYF
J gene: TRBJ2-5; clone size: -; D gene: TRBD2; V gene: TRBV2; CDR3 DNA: TGTGCCAGCCGACCGCGGGGGGAGACCCAGTACTTC; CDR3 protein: CASRPRGETQYF
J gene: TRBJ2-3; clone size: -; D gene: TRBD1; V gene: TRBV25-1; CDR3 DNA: TGTGCCAGCAGTGAAGGAAAGGGGGCGAGTTTGAGGACAGATACGCAGTATTTT; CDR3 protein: CASSEGKGASLRTDTQYF
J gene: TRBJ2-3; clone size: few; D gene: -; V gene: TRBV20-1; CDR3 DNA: TGCAGTGCCCCCCCCCTCTACTCTAGCACAGATACGCAGTATTTT; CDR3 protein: CSAPPLYSSTDTQYF
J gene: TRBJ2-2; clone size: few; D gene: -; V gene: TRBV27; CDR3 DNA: TGTGCCAGCAGTTCGCCCGGGATTTCGGGCACCGGGGAGCTGTTTTTT; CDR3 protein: CASSSPGISGTGELFF
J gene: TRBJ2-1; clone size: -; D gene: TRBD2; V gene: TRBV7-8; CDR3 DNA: TGTGCCAGCAGCTTAGTGCCGCGGGGGGGCCACAATGAGCAGTTCTTC; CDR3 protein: CASSLVPRGGHNEQFF
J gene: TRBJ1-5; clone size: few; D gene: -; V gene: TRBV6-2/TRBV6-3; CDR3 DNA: TGTGCCAGCAGTCCCAGACGGGTCGTCAATCAGCCCCAGCATTTT; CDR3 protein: CASSPRRVVNQPQHF
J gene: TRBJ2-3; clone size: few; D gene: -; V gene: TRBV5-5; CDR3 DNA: TGTGCCAGCAGCTTCCCCCTCATTGATACGCAGTATTTT; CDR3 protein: CASSFPLIDTQYF
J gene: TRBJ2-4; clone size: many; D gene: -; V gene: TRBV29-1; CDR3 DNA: TGCAGCGTTGAGGGATTGGATTCCAAAAACATTCAGTACTTC; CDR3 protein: CSVEGLDSKNIQYF
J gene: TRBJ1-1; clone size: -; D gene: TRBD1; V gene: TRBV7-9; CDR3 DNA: TGTGCCAGCAGCGCAGGTTACAGGGGAAGCACTGAAGCTTTCTTT; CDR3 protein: CASSAGYRGSTEAFF
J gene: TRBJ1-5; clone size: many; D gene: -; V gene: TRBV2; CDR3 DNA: TGTGCCAGCAGTGAGAGTCAGGCGTATAGCAATCAGCCCCAGCATTTT; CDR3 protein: CASSESQAYSNQPQHF
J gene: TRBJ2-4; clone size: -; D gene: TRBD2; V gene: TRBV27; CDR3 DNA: TGTGCCAGCAGTCCTTGGGCTAGCGGGAAAAACATTCAGTACTTC; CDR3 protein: CASSPWASGKNIQYF
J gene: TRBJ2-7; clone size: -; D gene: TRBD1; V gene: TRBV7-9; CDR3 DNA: TGTGCCAGCAGCCCTTACAGGGGCGCGTCCTACGAGCAGTACTTC; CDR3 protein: CASSPYRGASYEQYF
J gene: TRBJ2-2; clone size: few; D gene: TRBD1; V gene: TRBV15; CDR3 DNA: TGTGCCACCAGCAGAGATGACAGGGATGTAGGGGAGCTGTTTTTT; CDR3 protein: CATSRDDRDVGELFF
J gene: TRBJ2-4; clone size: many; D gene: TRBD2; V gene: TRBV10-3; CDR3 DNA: TGTGCCATCGGCCGGCGGGGGGAAAACATTCAGTACTTC; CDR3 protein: CAIGRRGENIQYF
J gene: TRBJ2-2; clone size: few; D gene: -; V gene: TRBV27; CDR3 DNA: TGTGCCAGCAGTTTATCGTCACCAGGGGCATGGAAGACCGGGGAGCTGTTTTTT; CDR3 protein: CASSLSSPGAWKTGELFF
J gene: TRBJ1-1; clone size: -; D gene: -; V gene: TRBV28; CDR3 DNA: TGTGCCAGCATCAGGGTGGGGACTGAAGCTTTCTTT; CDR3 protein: CASIRVGTEAFF
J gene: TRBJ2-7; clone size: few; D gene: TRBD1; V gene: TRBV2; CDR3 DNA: TGTGCCTTAACGACAGGGTTTGGGTACGAGCAGTACTTC; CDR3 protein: CALTTGFGYEQYF
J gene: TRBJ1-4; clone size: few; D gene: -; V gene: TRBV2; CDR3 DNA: TGTGCCAGCAGAGTCGGGGGGGAAAAACTGTTTTTT; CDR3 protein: CASRVGGEKLFF
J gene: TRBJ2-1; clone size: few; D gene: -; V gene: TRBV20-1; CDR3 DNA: TGCAGTGCTGGGGTGGACAGCCACAATGAGCAGTTCTTC; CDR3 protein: CSAGVDSHNEQFF
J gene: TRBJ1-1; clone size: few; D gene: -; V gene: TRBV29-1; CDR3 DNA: TGCAGCGTTGAGGGCACCTCGGACCGCGCGGATGAAGCTTTCTTT; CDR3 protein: CSVEGTSDRADEAFF
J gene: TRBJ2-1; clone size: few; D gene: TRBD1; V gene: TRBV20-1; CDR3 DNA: TGCAGTGCTAGAGACGGGACAGGCCTATACAATGAGCAGTTCTTC; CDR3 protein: CSARDGTGLYNEQFF
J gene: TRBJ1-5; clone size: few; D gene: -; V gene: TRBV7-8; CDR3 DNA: TGTGCCAGCAGCTCGGAGAATAATTATCAGCCCCAGCATTTT; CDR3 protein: CASSSENNYQPQHF
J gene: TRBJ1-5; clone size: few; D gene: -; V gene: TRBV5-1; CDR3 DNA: TGCGCCAGCAGCTTGGGACCTTACATGAGTAGCAATCAGCCCCAGCATTTT; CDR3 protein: CASSLGPYMSSNQPQHF
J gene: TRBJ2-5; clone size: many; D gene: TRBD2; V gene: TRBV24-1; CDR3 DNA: TGTGCCACCAGTGAGTCCGCCGGGACTAGAGGAGGAGAGACCCAGTACTTC; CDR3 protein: CATSESAGTRGGETQYF
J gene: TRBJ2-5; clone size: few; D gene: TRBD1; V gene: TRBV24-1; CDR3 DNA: TGTGCCACCAGCGGTCCCGGGACAGAGTACCAAGAGACCCAGTACTTC; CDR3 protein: CATSGPGTEYQETQYF
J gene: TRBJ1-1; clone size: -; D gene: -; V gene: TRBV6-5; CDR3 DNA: TGTGCCAGCAGTTATTCTGGTCTCCAGGCCACTGAAGCTTTCTTT; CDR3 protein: CASSYSGLQATEAFF
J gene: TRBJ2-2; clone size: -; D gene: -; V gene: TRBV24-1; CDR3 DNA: TGTGCCACCGCGGATCTTGACACCGGGGAGCTGTTTTTT; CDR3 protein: CATADLDTGELFF
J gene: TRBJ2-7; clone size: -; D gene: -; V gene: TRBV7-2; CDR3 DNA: TGTGCCAGCAGCTCCTCGGGTGTCCCCTCCTACGAGCAGTACTTC; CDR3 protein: CASSSSGVPSYEQYF
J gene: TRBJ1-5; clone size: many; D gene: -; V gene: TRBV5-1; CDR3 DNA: TGCGCCAGCAGCCCCGGGACCCTCCCGGATCAGCCCCAGCATTTT; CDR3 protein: CASSPGTLPDQPQHF
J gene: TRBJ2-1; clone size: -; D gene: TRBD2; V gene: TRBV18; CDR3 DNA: TGTGCCAGCTCACCAACTAGCGGGCTTCGGAATGAGCAGTTCTTC; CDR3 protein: CASSPTSGLRNEQFF
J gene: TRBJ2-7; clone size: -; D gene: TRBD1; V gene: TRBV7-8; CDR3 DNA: TGTGCCAGCAGCTTTGGGTCATGGGACAGAACCTACGAGCAGTACTTC; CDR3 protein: CASSFGSWDRTYEQYF
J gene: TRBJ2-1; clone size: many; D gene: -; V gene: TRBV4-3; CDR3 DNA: TGCGCCAGCAGCCCGGACTTACACAATGAGCAGTTCTTC; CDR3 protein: CASSPDLHNEQFF
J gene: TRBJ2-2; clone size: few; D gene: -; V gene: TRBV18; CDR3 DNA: TGTGCCAGCTCACCATCAGGGGTGAACACCGGGGAGCTGTTTTTT; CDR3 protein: CASSPSGVNTGELFF
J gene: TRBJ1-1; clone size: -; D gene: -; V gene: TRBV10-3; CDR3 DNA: TGTGCCATCAGTGAGTTACGGACCAGCACACGAAACACTGAAGCTTTCTTT; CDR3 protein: CAISELRTSTRNTEAFF
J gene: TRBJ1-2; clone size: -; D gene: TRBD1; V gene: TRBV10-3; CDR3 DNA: TGTGCCAGTACAGGGGTTAACTATGGCTACACCTTC; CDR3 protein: CASTGVNYGYTF
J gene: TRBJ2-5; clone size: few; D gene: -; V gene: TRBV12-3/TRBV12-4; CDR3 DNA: TGTGCCAGCAGTTTAGCCCGAGTGGGGGAGACCCAGTACTTC; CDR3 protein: CASSLARVGETQYF
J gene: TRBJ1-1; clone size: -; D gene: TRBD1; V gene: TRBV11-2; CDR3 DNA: TGTGCCAGCAGCTCTCCGGGACAGGGTAAAGCTTTCTTT; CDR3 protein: CASSSPGQGKAFF
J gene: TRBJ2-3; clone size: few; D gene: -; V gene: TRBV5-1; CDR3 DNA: TGCGCCAGCAGCTTGGCCGGAGTGGGGGGCGGCGCAGATACGCAGTATTTT; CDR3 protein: CASSLAGVGGGADTQYF
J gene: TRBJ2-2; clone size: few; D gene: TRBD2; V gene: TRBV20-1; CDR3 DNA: TGCAGTGCCCAGCGTACTAGCGGGACCGGGGAGCTGTTTTTT; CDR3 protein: CSAQRTSGTGELFF
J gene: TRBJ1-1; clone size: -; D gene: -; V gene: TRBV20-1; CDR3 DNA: TGCAGTGCCGAGTCGACAGGTAGTGAAGCTTTCTTT; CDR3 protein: CSAESTGSEAFF
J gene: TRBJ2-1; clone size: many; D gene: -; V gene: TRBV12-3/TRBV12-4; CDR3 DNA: TGTGCCAGCAGCTACCTCGATCCGAGGGATGAGCAGTTCTTC; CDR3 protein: CASSYLDPRDEQFF
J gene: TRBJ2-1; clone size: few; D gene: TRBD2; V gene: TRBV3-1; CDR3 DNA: TGTGCCAGCAGCCTGGGGACTAGCGGGAGGTTCAATGAGCAGTTCTTC; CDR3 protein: CASSLGTSGRFNEQFF
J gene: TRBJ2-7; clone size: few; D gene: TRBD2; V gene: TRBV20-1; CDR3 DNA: TGCAGTGCTGTAGCGGGCCACGAGCAGTACTTC; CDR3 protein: CSAVAGHEQYF
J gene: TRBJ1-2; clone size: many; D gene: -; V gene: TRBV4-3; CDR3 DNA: TGCGCCAGCAGCCAAGATCAGAGTGATTACTATGGCTACACCTTC; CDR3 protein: CASSQDQSDYYGYTF